This T cell receptor (beta chain) was captured by sequencing in a study of beta chain features in type 1 diabetes. Study-wide results and caveats: TCRB CDR3s were moderately but significantly shorter in Type 1 diabetes patients in all four CD4+ subsets.

Reverse transcription of all isolated RNA meant that expressed TCRB transcripts were sequenced. The repertoire was sequenced with immunoSEQ multiplex PCR; TCRdb's copy has only in-frame clones and lacks some. Of 40,000 to 65,000 clones listed, around 60% are singletons. With respect to this clone: The antigen remains unidentified.

Germline V gene lookup returns CDR1 SNHLY and CDR2 FYNNEI. The CDR3 loop spans 15 amino acids. Trimming took 2 bases from V and 6 from J, leaving 16 bases between them. Sequenced input: stem cell memory CD4+ T cells from blood. The genes are TRBV2 and TRBJ1-1, with a tentative D call TRBD1 (6 bases). This clonotype was sampled from a woman under 40 with type 1 diabetes. This CDR3 reads CASSERSGAGAEAFF. CDR3 coding DNA: TGTGCCAGCAGTGAAAGGTCAGGGGCGGGCGCTGAAGCTTTCTTT.